This TCR beta chain emerged from a study of blood T cell repertoires in COVID-19. The data were produced by immunoSEQ multiplex PCR, yet TCRdb's version contains in-frame clones alone and is incomplete. This sample has roughly 120,000 clones, with almost 85% found just once. The CDR3 is made up of 15 amino acids. V dropped 0 bases and J dropped 7; count of bases not matched to a gene: 9. Germline V gives CDR1 SGDLS, CDR2 YYNGEE. This clone came up a few times. This chain links TRBV9 with TRBJ2-7, with 8 nucleotides matching TRBD2. Material for sequencing was peripheral blood. The TCR sequence derives from a man in his 70s with active or convalescent COVID-19. CDR3 amino acids: CASSVGVAGMGEQYF. In DNA form, the CDR3 reads TGTGCCAGCAGCGTAGGGGTAGCGGGAATGGGGGAGCAGTACTTC.